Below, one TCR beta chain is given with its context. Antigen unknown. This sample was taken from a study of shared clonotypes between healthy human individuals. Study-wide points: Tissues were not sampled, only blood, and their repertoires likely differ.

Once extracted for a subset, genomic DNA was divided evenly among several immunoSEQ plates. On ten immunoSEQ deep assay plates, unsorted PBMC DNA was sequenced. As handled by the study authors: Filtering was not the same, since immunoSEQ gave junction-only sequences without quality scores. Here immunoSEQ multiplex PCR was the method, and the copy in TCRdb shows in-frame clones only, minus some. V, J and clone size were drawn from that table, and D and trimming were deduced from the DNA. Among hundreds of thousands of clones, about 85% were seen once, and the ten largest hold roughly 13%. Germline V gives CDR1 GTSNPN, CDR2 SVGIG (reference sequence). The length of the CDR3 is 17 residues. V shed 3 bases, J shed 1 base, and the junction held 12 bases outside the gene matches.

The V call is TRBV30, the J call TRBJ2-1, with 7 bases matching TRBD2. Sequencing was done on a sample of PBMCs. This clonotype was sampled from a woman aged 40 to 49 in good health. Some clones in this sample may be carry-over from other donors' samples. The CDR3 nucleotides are TGTGCCTGGAGGCACGCTACGACTAGCCGGTCCTACAATGAGCAGTTCTTC. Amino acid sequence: CAWRHATTSRSYNEQFF.